This T cell receptor beta chain emerged from a study of cytotoxic CD8 clonotypes in ibrutinib-treated CLL. Study at large: The study recorded mean values of around 250,000 productive templates and tens of thousands of productive rearrangements per sample. General observations from the study: An increase in clonality occurred at ibrutinib response, followed by a return toward baseline at progression. At the start, clonality exceeded age-matched healthy donors and followed circulating CD8+ T-cell counts.

The V gene end was trimmed by 5 bases and the J gene end by 7 bases; junction bases not matched to a gene: 7. The CDR3 sequence is 13 residues long. Per germline, CDR1 SGHNT and CDR2 YENEEA. On this clone: Its antigen remains unknown.

Measured with immunoSEQ multiplex PCR; TCRdb has only the in-frame clones, and not every one. Among under 300,000 clones listed, 70% were seen once. The origin of this receptor is a human donor with chronic lymphocytic leukemia. Sequenced material: PBMCs, taken after 24 months of ibrutinib treatment. The chain has TRBV11-3 and TRBJ1-1; TRBD1 matches 7 bases. The CDR3 is CASSPRDSREAFF. CDR3 sequence (DNA): TGTGCCAGCAGCCCGCGGGACAGCCGTGAAGCTTTCTTT.